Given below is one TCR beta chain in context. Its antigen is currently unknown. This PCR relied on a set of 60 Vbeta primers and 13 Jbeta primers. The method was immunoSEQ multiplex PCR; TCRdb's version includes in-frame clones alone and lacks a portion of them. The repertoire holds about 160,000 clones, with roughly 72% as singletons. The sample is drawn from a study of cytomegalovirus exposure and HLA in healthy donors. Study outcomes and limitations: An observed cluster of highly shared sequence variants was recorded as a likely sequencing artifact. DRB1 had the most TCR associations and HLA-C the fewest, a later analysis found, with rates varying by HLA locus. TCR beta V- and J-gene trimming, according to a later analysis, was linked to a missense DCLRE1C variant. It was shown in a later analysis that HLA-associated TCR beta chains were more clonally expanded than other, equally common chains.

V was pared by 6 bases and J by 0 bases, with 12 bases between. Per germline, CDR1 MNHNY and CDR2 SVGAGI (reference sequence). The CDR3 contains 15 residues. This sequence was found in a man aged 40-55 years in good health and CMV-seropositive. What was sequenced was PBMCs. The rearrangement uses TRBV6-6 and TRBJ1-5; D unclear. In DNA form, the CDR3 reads TGTGCCAGCAGACGCACAGACAATAGCAATCAGCCCCAGCATTTT. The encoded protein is CASRRTDNSNQPQHF.